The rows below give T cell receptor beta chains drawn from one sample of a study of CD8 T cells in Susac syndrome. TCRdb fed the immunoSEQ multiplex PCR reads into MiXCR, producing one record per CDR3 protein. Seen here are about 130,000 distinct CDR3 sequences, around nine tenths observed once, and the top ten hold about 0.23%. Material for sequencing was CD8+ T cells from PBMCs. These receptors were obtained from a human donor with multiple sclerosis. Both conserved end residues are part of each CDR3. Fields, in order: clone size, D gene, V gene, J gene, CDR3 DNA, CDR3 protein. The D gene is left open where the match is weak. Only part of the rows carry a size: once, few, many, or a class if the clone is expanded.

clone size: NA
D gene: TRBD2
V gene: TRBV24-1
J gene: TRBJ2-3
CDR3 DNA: TGTGCCACCAGTGATGGGAGGGAACCGTATTTT
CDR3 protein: CATSDGREPYF

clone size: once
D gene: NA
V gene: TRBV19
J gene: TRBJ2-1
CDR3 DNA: TGTGCCAGTAGTATAGGCCCGGCTAGCCATGAGCAGTTCTTC
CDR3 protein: CASSIGPASHEQFF

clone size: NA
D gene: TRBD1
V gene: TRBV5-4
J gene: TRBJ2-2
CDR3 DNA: TGTGCCAGCAGCTTGGCCTTTGGGACAGGGAATACCGGGGAGCTGTTTTTT
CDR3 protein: CASSLAFGTGNTGELFF

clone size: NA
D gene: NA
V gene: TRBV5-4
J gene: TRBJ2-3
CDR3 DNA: TGTGCCAGCAGTACCAGGGACATCTTCACAGATACGCAGTATTTT
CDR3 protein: CASSTRDIFTDTQYF

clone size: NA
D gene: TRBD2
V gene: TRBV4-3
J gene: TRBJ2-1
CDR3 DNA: TGCGCCAGCAGCCAAGATGGGGGGGAGTACAATGAGCAGTTCTTC
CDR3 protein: CASSQDGGEYNEQFF

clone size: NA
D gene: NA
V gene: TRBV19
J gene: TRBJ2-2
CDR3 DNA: TGTGCCAGTAGTATCAAAGGGGGCGGGGAGCTGTTTTTT
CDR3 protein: CASSIKGGGELFF

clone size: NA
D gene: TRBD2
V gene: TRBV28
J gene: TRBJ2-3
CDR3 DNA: TGTGCCAGCAGTTCCCGACTAGCGGGAGTGGGAGATACGCAGTATTTT
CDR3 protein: CASSSRLAGVGDTQYF

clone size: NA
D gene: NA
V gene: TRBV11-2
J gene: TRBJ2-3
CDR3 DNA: TGTGCCAGCAGCCAAAAGTTTACGTGGACAGATACGCAGTATTTT
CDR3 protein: CASSQKFTWTDTQYF

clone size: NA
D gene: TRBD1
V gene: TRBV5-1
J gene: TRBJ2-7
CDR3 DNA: TGCGCCAGCAGCGCCGGGGACAGCTCCTACGAGCAGTACTTC
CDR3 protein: CASSAGDSSYEQYF

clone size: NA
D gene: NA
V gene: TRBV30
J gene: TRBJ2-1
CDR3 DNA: TGTGCCTGGAATGTCAACGAGCAGTTCTTC
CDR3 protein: CAWNVNEQFF

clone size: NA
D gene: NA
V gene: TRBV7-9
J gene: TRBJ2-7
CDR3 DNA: TGTGCCAGCAGCTCACCTGTCACAGTCTACGAGCAGTACTTC
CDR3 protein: CASSSPVTVYEQYF

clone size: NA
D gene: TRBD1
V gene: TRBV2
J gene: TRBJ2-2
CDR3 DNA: TGTGCCAGCAGTTGGCCCCTGGGACAGTCGAACACCGGGGAGCTGTTTTTT
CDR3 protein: CASSWPLGQSNTGELFF

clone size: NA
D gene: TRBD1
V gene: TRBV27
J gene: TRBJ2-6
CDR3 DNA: TGTGCCAGCAGTCCCCAGGGGGCGCACGGGGCCAACGTCCTGACTTTC
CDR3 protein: CASSPQGAHGANVLTF

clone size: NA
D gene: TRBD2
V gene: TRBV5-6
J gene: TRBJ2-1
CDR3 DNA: TGTGCCAGCAGCCTCCTAGCGGGAGGCTACAATGAGCAGTTCTTC
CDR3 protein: CASSLLAGGYNEQFF

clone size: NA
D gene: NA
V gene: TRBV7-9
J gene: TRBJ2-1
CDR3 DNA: TGTGCCAGCAGCGGGGGTCAAGGCCACAATGAGCAGTTCTTC
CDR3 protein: CASSGGQGHNEQFF

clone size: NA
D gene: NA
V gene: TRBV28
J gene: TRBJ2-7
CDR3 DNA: TGTGCCAGCAGTTTTTCGGGCCCCGAGCAGTACTTC
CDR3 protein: CASSFSGPEQYF

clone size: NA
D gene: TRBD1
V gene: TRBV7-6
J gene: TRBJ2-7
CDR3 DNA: TGTGCCAGCAGCTTAGCGTCCGGGACAGGGTTCGAGCAGTACTTC
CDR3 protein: CASSLASGTGFEQYF

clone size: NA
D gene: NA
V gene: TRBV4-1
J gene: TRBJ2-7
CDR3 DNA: TGCGCCAGCAGCCAAGATTACAGGGCGAGGGCCTACGAGCAGTACTTC
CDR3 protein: CASSQDYRARAYEQYF

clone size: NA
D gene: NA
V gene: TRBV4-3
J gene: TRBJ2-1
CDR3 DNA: TGCGCCAGCAGCCAAGATTCGGCAGGCCACTGGACGGTTACCTACAATGAGCAGTTCTTC
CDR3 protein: CASSQDSAGHWTVTYNEQFF

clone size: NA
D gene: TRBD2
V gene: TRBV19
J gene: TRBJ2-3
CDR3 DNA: TGTGCCAGTAGTTGGCTAGCGGGATCCACAGATACGCAGTATTTT
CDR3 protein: CASSWLAGSTDTQYF

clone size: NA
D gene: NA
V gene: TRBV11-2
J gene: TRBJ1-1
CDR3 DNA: TGTGCCAGCAGCTTAGGGATTATCGTAGGACAGAACACTGAAGCTTTCTTT
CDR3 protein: CASSLGIIVGQNTEAFF

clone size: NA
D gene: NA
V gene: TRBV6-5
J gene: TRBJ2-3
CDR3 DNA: TGTGCCAGCAGTTACTCGGGGAGCGATACGCAGTATTTT
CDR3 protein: CASSYSGSDTQYF

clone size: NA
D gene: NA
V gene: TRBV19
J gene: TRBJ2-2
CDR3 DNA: TGTGCCAGTAGTATCGGGGTGGGCACCGGGGAGCTGTTTTTT
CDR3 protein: CASSIGVGTGELFF

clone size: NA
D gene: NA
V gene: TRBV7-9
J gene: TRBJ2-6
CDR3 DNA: TGTGCCAGCAGCCCCCGGACGGGCTCTGGGGCCAACGTCCTGACTTTC
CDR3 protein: CASSPRTGSGANVLTF

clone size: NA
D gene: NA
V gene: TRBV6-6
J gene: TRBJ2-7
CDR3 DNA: TGTGCCAGCTCCTTTTATAGCTCCTACGAGCAGTACTTC
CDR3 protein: CASSFYSSYEQYF

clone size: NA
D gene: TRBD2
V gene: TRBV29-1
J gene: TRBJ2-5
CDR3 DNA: TGCAGCGTCGAGCCGTTAGCGGGATCAGGAGAAGAGACCCAGTACTTC
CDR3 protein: CSVEPLAGSGEETQYF

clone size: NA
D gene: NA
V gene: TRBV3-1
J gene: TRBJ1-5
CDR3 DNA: TGTGCCAGCAGCCAAGATCCGGGGGGCAATCAGCCCCAGCATTTT
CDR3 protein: CASSQDPGGNQPQHF

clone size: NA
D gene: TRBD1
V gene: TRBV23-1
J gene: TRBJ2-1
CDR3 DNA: TGCGCCAGCAGTCCGGGACAGGGAGGGATTAATGAGCAGTTCTTC
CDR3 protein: CASSPGQGGINEQFF

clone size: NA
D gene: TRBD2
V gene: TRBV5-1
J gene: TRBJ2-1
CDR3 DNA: TGCGCCAGCAGCTTGGAAGCGGGAGCTGACAATGAGCAGTTCTTC
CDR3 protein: CASSLEAGADNEQFF

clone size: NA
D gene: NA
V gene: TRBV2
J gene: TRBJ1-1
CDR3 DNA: TGTGCCAGCAGTGCCCCGGGAGGTTGGAACACTGAAGCTTTCTTT
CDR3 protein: CASSAPGGWNTEAFF

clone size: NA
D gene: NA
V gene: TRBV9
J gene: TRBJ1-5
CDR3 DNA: TGTGCCAGTTCCCTAGACCCCGGAGGGCAGCCCCAGCATTTT
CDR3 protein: CASSLDPGGQPQHF

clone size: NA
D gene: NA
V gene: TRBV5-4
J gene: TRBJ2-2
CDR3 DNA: TGTGCCAGCAGCTTGAAGGCGATGACCGGGGAGCTGTTTTTT
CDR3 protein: CASSLKAMTGELFF

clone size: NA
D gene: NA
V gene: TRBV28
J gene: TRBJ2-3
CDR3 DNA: TGTGCCAGCAGAATGGGGGGATTACGAACAGATACGCAGTATTTT
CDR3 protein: CASRMGGLRTDTQYF

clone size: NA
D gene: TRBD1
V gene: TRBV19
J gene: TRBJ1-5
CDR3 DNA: TGTGCCAGTAAAACGCCAGGGGGCGTCCAGCCCCAGCATTTT
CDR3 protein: CASKTPGGVQPQHF

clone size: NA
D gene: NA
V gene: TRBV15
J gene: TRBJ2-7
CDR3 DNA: TGTGCCGTAGGTAGGGTTGCTAGCTACGAGCAGTACTTC
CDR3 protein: CAVGRVASYEQYF

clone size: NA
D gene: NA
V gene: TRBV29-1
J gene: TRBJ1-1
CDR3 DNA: TGCAGCGTTGAAGTTCTGGGCTACACTGAAGCTTTCTTT
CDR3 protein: CSVEVLGYTEAFF

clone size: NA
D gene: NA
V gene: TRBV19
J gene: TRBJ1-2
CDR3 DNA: TGTGCCAGTACAACAGCCTACTATGGCTACACCTTC
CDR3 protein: CASTTAYYGYTF

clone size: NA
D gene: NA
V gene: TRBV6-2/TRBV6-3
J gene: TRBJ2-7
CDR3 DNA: TGTGCCAGCAGTCTAATGAGAGAGCAGTACTTC
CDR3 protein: CASSLMREQYF

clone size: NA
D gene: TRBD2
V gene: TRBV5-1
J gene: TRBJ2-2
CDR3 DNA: TGCGCCAGCAGCTTCGGACTAGCGGGCCACACCGGGGAGCTGTTTTTT
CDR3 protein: CASSFGLAGHTGELFF

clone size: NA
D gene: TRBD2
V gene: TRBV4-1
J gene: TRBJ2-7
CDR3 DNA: TGCGCCAGCAGCCTGTCTAGCGGGAGCTCCTACGAGCAGTACTTC
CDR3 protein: CASSLSSGSSYEQYF

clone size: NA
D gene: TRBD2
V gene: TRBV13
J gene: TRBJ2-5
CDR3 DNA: TGTGCCAGCAGCCCAACACGACTAGCGGGGCAAGAGACCCAGTACTTC
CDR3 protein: CASSPTRLAGQETQYF

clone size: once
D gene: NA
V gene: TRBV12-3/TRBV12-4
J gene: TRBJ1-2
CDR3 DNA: TGTGCCAGCAGTTGGGGTCCCCGCCTAGCTAACTATGGCTACACCTTC
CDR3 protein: CASSWGPRLANYGYTF

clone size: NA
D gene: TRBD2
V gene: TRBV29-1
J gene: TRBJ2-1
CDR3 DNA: TGCAGCGTTCGGTCGAGCGGGGCCTACAATGAGCAGTTCTTC
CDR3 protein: CSVRSSGAYNEQFF

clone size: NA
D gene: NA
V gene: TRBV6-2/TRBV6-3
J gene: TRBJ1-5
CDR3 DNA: TGTGCCAGCAGCATTGACAGCCTGATTCAGCCCCAGCATTTT
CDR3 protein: CASSIDSLIQPQHF

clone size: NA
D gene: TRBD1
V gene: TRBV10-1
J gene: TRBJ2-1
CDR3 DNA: TGCGCCAGCAGTGAGAGGACAGGAAGGGGTGAGCAGTTCTTC
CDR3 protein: CASSERTGRGEQFF

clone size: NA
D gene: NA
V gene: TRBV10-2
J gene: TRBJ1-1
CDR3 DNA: TGCGCCAGCAGTAAGGACACCCCGAACACTGAAGCTTTCTTT
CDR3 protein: CASSKDTPNTEAFF

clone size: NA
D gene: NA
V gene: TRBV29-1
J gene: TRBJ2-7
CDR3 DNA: TGCAGCGTTGATTGGGGCTACGAGCAGTACTTC
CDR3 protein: CSVDWGYEQYF

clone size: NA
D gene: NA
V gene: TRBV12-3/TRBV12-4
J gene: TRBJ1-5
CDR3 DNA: TGTGCCAGCAGTTGGGGGGGGAGCAATCAGCCCCAGCATTTT
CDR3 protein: CASSWGGSNQPQHF

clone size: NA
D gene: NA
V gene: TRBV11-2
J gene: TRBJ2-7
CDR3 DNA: TGTGCCAGCAGCTTATCGGACAAGACCTACGAGCAGTACTTC
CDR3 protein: CASSLSDKTYEQYF

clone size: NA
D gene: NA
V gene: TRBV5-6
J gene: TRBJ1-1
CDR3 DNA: TGTGCCAGCAGCTTGGTCATGAACACTGAAGCTTTCTTT
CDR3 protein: CASSLVMNTEAFF

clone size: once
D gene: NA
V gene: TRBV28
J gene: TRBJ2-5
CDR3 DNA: TGTGCCAGCAGTTTAACTTCGGAGGGACACGGAGAGACCCAGTACTTC
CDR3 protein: CASSLTSEGHGETQYF

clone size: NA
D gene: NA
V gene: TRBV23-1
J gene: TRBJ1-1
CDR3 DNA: TGCGCCAGCAGTCAGGTTCGGACGATGTGTATTGAAGCTTTCTTT
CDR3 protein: CASSQVRTMCIEAFF

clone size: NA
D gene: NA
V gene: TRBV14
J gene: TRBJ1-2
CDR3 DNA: TGTGCCAGCAGCCCGGCCCCAAGGGACGAAAATGGCTACACCTTC
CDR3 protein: CASSPAPRDENGYTF

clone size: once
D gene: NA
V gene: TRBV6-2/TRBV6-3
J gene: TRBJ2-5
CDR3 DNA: TGTGCCAGCAGTTCCCCCTTCGGAGACCAAGAGACCCAGTACTTC
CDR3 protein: CASSSPFGDQETQYF